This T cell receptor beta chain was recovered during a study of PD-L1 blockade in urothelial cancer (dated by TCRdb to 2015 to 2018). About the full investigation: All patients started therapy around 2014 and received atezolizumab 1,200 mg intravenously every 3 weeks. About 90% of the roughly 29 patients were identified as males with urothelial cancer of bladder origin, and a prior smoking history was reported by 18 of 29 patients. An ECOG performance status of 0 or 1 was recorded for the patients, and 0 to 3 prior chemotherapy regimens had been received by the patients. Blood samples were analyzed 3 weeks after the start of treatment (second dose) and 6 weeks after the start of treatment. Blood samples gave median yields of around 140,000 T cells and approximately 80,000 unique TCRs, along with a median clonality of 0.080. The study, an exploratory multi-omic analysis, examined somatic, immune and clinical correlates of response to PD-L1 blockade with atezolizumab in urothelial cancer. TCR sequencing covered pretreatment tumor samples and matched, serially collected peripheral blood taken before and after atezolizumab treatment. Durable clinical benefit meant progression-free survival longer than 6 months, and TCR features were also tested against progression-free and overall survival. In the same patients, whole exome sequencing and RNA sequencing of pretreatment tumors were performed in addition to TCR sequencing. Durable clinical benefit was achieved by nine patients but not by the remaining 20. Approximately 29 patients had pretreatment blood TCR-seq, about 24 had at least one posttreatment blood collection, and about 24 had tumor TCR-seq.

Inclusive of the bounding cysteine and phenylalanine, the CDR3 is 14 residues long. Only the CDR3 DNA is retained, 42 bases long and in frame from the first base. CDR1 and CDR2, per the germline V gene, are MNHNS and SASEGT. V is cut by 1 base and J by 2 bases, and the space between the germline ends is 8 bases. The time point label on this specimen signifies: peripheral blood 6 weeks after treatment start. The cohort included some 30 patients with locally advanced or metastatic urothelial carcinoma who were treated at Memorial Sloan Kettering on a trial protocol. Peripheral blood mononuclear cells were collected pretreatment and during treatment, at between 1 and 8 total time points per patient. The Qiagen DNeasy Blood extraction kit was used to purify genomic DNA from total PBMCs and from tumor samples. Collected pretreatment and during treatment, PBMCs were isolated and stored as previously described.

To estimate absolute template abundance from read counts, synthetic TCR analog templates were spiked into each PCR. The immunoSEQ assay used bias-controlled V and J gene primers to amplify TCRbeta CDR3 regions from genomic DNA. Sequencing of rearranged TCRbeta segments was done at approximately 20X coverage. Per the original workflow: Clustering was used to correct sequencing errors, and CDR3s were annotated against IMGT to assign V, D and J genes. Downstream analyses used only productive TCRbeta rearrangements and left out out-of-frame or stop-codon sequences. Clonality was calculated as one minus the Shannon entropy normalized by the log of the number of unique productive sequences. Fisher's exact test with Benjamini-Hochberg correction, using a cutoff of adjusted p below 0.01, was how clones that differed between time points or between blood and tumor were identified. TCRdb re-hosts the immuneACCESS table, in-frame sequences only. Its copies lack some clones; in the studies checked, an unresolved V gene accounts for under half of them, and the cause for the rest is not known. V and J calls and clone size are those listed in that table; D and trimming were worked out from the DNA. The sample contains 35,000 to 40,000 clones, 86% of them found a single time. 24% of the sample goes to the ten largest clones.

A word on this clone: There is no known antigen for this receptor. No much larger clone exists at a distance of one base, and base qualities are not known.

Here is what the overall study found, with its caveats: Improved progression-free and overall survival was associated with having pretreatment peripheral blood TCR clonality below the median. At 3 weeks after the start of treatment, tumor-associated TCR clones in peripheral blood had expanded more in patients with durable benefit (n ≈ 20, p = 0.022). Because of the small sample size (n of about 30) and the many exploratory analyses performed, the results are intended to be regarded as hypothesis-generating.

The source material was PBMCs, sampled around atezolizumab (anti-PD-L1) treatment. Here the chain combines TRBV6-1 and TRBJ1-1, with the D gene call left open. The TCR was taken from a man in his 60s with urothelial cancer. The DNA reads TGTGCCAGCAGTGAAGGAGAGGGCAACACTGAAGCTTTCTTT. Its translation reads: CASSEGEGNTEAFF.